The 10 T cell receptor beta chains in this list originate from one sample, sequenced in a study of human T cells and chemical hapten exposure. Time point indicated: patch test 1, 2 weeks after DPC sensitization. Noted treatment: therapeutic diphenylcyclopropenone sensitization with weekly scalp DPC. From the RACE reads, TCRdb called clonotypes with MiXCR, one entry per CDR3 protein. The sample has about 380,000 distinct CDR3 sequences; around 4.8% are singletons. The specimen comprised whole blood, sampled in connection with sensitization to the hapten diphenylcyclopropenone (DPC). The receptor set was obtained from a woman aged 50 to 65 with alopecia areata. Some clones in this sample may be carry-over from other donors' samples.

CDR3 in amino acids: CATSDWDTGELFF. DNA of the CDR3: TGTGCCACCAGTGATTGGGACACCGGGGAGCTGTTTTTT. The gene calls are TRBV24-1 and TRBJ2-2, with D uncertain. Germline-derived CDR1 and CDR2 are KGHDR and SFDVKD. The CDR3 runs 13 residues. The ends were cut back, 2 bases at V and 3 bases at J, with 3 bases in the middle.

As to this clonotype: This may be a read error: a much more frequent sequence differs by one nucleotide. This rearrangement joins TRBV2 to TRBJ2-3; no reliable D call. Trimming took 5 bases from V and 8 from J, leaving 20 bases between them. Germline V gene data show CDR1 as SNHLY and CDR2 as FYNNEI. This CDR3 is built from 15 residues. Written as DNA, the CDR3 is TGTGCCAGCAGTCCTCCTTTGGGGTTTGAAGTTACGCAGTATTTT. It specifies CASSPPLGFEVTQYF.

This clonotype was observed at least ten times. This chain connects TRBV4-2 to TRBJ1-2; unclear D gene. CDR1 is LGHNA and CDR2 is YNFKEQ in the germline V gene. The CDR3 covers 13 residues. Trimming removed 0 bases at V and 8 bases at J, with 10 bases between. CDR3 in amino acids: CASSQDDIQGYTF. CDR3 sequence (DNA): TGTGCCAGCAGCCAAGATGACATTCAGGGCTACACCTTC.

This clonotype has ten or more counts. The chain has TRBV9 and TRBJ1-1; D is unresolved. V was cut by 3 bases and J by 1 base, with 10 bases left in between. The V gene's germline CDR1 is SGDLS and CDR2 YYNGEE. The CDR3 sequence is 14 residues long. The CDR3, as DNA: TGTGCCAGCAGCGGACCAGGACCGAACACTGAAGCTTTCTTT. It translates to CASSGPGPNTEAFF.

This clonotype was counted many times. This chain uses TRBV6-2 or TRBV6-3 with TRBJ1-1; D unresolved. The CDR3 covers 13 residues. Per the germline V gene, CDR1 is MNHEY and CDR2 is SVGEGT. The V gene lost 6 bases and the J gene lost 8 bases, with 16 bases spanning the gap. The CDR3 DNA reads as TGTGCCAGCAGCTCAATTAGGACTTTAGAAGCTTTCTTT. Its protein is CASSSIRTLEAFF.

In its sample, this clonotype was seen many times. J is TRBJ1-2 and V is TRBV19; the match to TRBD1 covers 7 bases. V shed 11 bases, J shed 6 bases, and the junction held 18 bases outside the gene matches. The CDR3 spans 15 residues. The germline V gene encodes CDR1 LNHDA and CDR2 SQIVND (reference sequence). CDR3 amino acids: CAVYSRDSFTDGYTF. The CDR3 nucleotides read TGTGCCGTCTATAGCCGGGACAGTTTTACCGATGGCTACACCTTC. Drawing the rest from reference TRBV19 and TRBJ1-2, the complete variable domain is DGGITQSPKYLFRKEGQNVTLSCEQNLNHDAMYWYRQDPGQGLRLIYYSQIVNDFQKGDIAEGYSVSREKKESFPLTVTSAQKNPTAFYLCAVYSRDSFTDGYTFGSGTRLTVV.

This clonotype was picked up a small number of times. The chain links TRBV7-2 to TRBJ1-4; TRBD1 might be the D (5 bases). Trimming removed 4 bases from V and 7 bases from J, with 13 bases in between. The V gene's germline CDR1 is SGHTA and CDR2 FQGNSA. The CDR3 sequence is 14 residues long. CDR3 DNA sequence: TGTGCCAGCAGCTCGCCAGGGAGGGGTGAAAAACTGTTTTTT. Protein: CASSSPGRGEKLFF. Using reference TRBV7-2 and TRBJ1-4 for the parts outside the CDR3, the full variable domain is GAGVSQSPSNKVTEKGKDVELRCDPISGHTALYWYRQSLGQGLEFLIYFQGNSAPDKSGLPSDRFSAERTGGSVSTLTIQRTQQEDSAVYLCASSSPGRGEKLFFGSGTQLSVL.

This clonotype was counted ten times or more. The chain joins TRBV7-9 to TRBJ1-1; 7 bases line up with TRBD1. From germline, CDR1 is SEHNR and CDR2 FQNEAQ (reference sequence). The V gene end was trimmed by 2 bases and the J gene end by 0 bases; junction bases not matched to a gene: 3. The CDR3 length is 15 residues. Here the CDR3 DNA reads TGTGCCAGCAGCTTAAGGGACAGCCTGAACACTGAAGCTTTCTTT. Translating gives CASSLRDSLNTEAFF.

The table lists this clonotype with a few counts. The chain has TRBV28 and TRBJ1-5; 9 nucleotides align to TRBD1. Trimming at V came to 6 bases and at J to 3 bases, leaving 3 bases not matched to a gene. CDR3 length equals 14 residues. From germline, CDR1 is MDHEN and CDR2 SYDVKM. The DNA for the CDR3 is TGTGCCAGCAGAAGACAGGGGGACAATCAGCCCCAGCATTTT. Protein product: CASRRQGDNQPQHF.

This clonotype was picked up a small number of times. The rearrangement joins TRBV7-9 to TRBJ2-1, with a tentative D call TRBD2 (6 bases). CDR1 and CDR2 from the germline V gene are SEHNR and FQNEAQ (reference sequence). Trimming stripped 5 bases from V and 9 bases from J, with 14 bases between. The length of the CDR3 is 13 residues. CDR3 protein: CASSLGTSAEQFF. CDR3 DNA sequence: TGTGCCAGCAGCCTGGGGACTTCAGCTGAGCAGTTCTTC. The full variable domain, rest sourced from reference TRBV7-9 and TRBJ2-1, is DTGVSQNPRHKITKRGQNVTFRCDPISEHNRLYWYRQTLGQGPEFLTYFQNEAQLEKSRLLSDRFSAERPKGSFSTLEIQRTEQGDSAMYLCASSLGTSAEQFFGPGTRLTVL.